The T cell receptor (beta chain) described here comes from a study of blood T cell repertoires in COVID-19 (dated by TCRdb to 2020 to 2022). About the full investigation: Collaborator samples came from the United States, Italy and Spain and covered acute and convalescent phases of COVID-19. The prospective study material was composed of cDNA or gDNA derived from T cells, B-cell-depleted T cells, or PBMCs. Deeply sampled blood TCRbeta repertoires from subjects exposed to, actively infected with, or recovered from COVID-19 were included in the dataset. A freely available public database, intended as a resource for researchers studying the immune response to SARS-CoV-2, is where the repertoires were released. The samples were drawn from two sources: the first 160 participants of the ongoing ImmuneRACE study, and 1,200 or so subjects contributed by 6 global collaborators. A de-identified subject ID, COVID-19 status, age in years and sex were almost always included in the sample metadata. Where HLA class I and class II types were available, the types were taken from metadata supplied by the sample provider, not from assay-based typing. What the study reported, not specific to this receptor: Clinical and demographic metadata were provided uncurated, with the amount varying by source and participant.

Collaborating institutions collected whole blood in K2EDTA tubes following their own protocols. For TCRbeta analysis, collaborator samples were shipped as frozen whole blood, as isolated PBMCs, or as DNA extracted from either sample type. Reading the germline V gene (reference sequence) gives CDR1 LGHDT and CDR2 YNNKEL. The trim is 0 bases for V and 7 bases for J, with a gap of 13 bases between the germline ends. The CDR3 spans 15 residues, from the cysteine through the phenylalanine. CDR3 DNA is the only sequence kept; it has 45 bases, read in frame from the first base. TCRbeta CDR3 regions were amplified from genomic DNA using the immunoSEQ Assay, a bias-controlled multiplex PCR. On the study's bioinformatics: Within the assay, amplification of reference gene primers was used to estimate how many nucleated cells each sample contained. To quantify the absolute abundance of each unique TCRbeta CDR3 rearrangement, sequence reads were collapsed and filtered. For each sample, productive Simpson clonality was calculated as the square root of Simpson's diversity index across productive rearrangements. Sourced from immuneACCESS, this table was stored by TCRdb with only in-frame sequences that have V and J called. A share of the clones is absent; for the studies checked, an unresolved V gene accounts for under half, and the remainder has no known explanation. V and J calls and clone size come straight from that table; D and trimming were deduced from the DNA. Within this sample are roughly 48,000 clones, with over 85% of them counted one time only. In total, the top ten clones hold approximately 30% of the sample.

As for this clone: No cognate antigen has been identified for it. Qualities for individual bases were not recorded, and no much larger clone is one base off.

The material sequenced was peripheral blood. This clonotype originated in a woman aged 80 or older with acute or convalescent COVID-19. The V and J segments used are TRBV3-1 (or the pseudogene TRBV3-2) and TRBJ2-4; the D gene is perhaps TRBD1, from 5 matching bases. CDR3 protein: CASSQDYGRVNIQYF. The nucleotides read TGTGCCAGCAGCCAAGATTATGGCAGGGTGAACATTCAGTACTTC.